This is a list of T cell receptor beta chains from one sample in a study of T-cell reconstitution after alpha-beta-depleted transplantation in children. MiXCR, applied by TCRdb to the PCR reads, yields one record per CDR3 protein. The table shows about 350,000 distinct CDR3 sequences, with 15% to 20% occurring only once. Here the sequenced sample was PBMCs, mostly from graft donor cells, taken 360 days after TCRalphabeta/CD19-depleted stem cell transplant. These receptors all stem from a male patient between 2 and 9 years old who had a stem cell transplant for acute lymphoblastic leukemia, so the T cells may come from the graft donor. Each CDR3 is given with its conserved first and last residue. Each record gives: V gene, clone size, J gene, CDR3 length, D gene, CDR3 protein, CDR3 DNA. A D gene is named only where the DNA matches it firmly. Clone size, where shown, is once, few, many, or a class for clones that have expanded.

>TRBV6-2/TRBV6-3|.|TRBJ2-1|14|.
CASRTVRSYNEQFF
TGTGCCAGCAGGACGGTGCGCTCCTACAATGAGCAGTTCTTC
>TRBV7-9|.|TRBJ1-1|13|.
CASSLVGGDEAFF
TGTGCCAGCAGCTTAGTCGGAGGGGATGAAGCTTTCTTT
>TRBV4-1|.|TRBJ2-7|15|TRBD2
CASSQVFGSGYEQYF
TGCGCCAGCAGCCAAGTGTTTGGTAGCGGGTACGAGCAGTACTTC
>TRBV28|few|TRBJ1-4|14|TRBD1
CASSSGQGPEKLFF
TGTGCCAGCAGTTCCGGACAGGGGCCTGAAAAACTGTTTTTT
>TRBV7-9|.|TRBJ1-4|11|.
CASSLGGKLFF
TGTGCCAGCAGCTTAGGGGGAAAACTGTTTTTT
>TRBV7-9|.|TRBJ2-5|16|TRBD2
CASSLPGLAFVETQYF
TGTGCCAGCAGCTTGCCTGGACTAGCGTTCGTAGAGACCCAGTACTTC
>TRBV20-1|.|TRBJ2-1|15|TRBD2
CSARDRRLAGIEQFF
TGCAGTGCTAGAGATCGGAGACTAGCGGGAATTGAGCAGTTCTTC
>TRBV20-1|many|TRBJ2-2|12|.
CSARMGAGELFF
TGCAGTGCTAGAATGGGGGCCGGGGAGCTGTTTTTT
>TRBV7-9|few|TRBJ2-7|14|.
CASSPGPLYYEQYF
TGTGCCAGCAGCCCTGGACCTCTCTACTACGAGCAGTACTTC
>TRBV12-3/TRBV12-4|many|TRBJ2-5|15|TRBD1
CASSLDRGRGETQYF
TGTGCCAGCAGTTTAGACAGGGGGCGCGGAGAGACCCAGTACTTC
>TRBV6-2/TRBV6-3|many|TRBJ2-6|16|.
CASSSQKLSGANVLTF
TGTGCCAGCAGCTCCCAGAAGCTCTCTGGGGCCAACGTCCTGACTTTC
>TRBV12-3/TRBV12-4|many|TRBJ2-7|13|.
CASSLGRSTEQYF
TGTGCCAGCAGTTTAGGGAGATCGACCGAGCAGTACTTC
>TRBV5-1|few|TRBJ1-4|14|.
CASGPSGRPEKLFF
TGCGCCAGCGGGCCCTCAGGGAGACCTGAAAAACTGTTTTTT
>TRBV9|few|TRBJ2-1|18|TRBD2
CASSWGLAGGKDYNEQFF
TGTGCCAGCAGCTGGGGACTAGCGGGAGGGAAGGACTACAATGAGCAGTTCTTC
>TRBV15|few|TRBJ2-4|17|TRBD2
CATSRFGTSVTKNIQYF
TGTGCCACCAGCAGGTTCGGTACTAGCGTGACCAAAAACATTCAGTACTTC
>TRBV28|few|TRBJ1-5|15|.
CASSFAGLSNQPQHF
TGTGCCAGCAGTTTTGCCGGACTTAGCAATCAGCCCCAGCATTTT
>TRBV7-2|few|TRBJ2-3|13|.
CASSSRPTDTQYF
TGTGCCAGCAGCTCCCGTCCCACAGATACGCAGTATTTT
>TRBV7-6|.|TRBJ2-7|15|.
CASSLALVPSYEQYF
TGTGCCAGCAGCTTAGCACTAGTCCCCTCCTACGAGCAGTACTTC
>TRBV7-9|.|TRBJ2-5|12|.
CASSWTRETQYF
TGTGCCAGCAGCTGGACGAGGGAGACCCAGTACTTC
>TRBV20-1|many|TRBJ2-7|15|.
CSARGWRRAAYEQYF
TGCAGTGCTAGAGGTTGGCGGCGGGCTGCCTACGAGCAGTACTTC
>TRBV7-9|few|TRBJ2-3|17|TRBD2
CASLGLAGEAGTDTQYF
TGTGCCAGCTTGGGACTAGCGGGAGAGGCGGGAACAGATACGCAGTATTTT
>TRBV11-1|.|TRBJ2-7|14|.
CASSLAWGDYEQYF
TGTGCCAGCAGCTTAGCCTGGGGAGATTACGAGCAGTACTTC
>TRBV7-2|many|TRBJ2-2|15|TRBD2
CASSLILAGVGELFF
TGTGCCAGCAGCTTAATACTAGCGGGTGTCGGGGAGCTGTTTTTT
>TRBV9|few|TRBJ2-2|15|.
CASSVGAETTGELFF
TGTGCCAGCAGCGTAGGGGCGGAGACCACCGGGGAGCTGTTTTTT
>TRBV28|few|TRBJ2-3|16|TRBD2
CASSPWTSGSPDTQYF
TGTGCCAGCAGTCCATGGACTAGCGGTTCACCAGATACGCAGTATTTT